Shown below are 10 T cell receptor beta chains from a single sample sequenced in a study of identical twins. From the 5' RACE reads, TCRdb called clonotypes with MiXCR, one entry per CDR3 protein. The table includes about 240,000 distinct CDR3 sequences, over 9.5% detected once. The sequencing sample was made of memory T cells sorted from blood. The origin of the receptors is a man aged 50-60 years in good health.

This sequence joins TRBV6-1 and TRBJ2-3; 10 bases are a match to TRBD1. Germline V gene lookup returns CDR1 MNHNS and CDR2 SASEGT. The CDR3 is 15 residues long. With V trimmed by 7 bases and J by 2 bases, 6 bases remained unmatched. The CDR3 protein is CASTGTGAPTDTQYF. The CDR3 DNA follows: TGTGCCAGCACGGGGACAGGGGCCCCCACAGATACGCAGTATTTT.

V usage is TRBV3-1 and J usage is TRBJ2-1; D ambiguous. V dropped 0 bases and J dropped 0 bases, with 6 bases sitting between them. Germline V lookup: CDR1 LGHDT, CDR2 YNNKEL (reference sequence). The CDR3 runs 15 residues. The CDR3 nucleotides are TGTGCCAGCAGCCAAGACACGCTCTCCTACAATGAGCAGTTCTTC. Protein sequence: CASSQDTLSYNEQFF.

Of note for this clonotype: The junction departs from germline at one end; a sequencing error may be responsible. The chain joins TRBV3-1 to TRBJ1-5; tentatively, D is TRBD1 (6 bases). The CDR3 totals 14 residues. Per germline, CDR1 LGHDT and CDR2 YNNKEL (reference sequence). CDR3 bases: TGTGCCAGCAGCCAAAAAACAGGGAGTCAGCCCCATCATTTT. Its protein product is CASSQKTGSQPHHF.

This clonotype has at least ten counts. This sequence joins TRBV7-9 and TRBJ1-1; TRBD1 might be the D (6 bases). This CDR3 spans 13 amino acids. CDR1 is SEHNR and CDR2 is FQNEAQ in the germline V gene (reference sequence). Trimming took 5 bases from V and 8 from J, leaving 15 bases between them. For the CDR3, the DNA is TGTGCCAGCAGCCCAATTAAAACAGGGGAAGCTTTCTTT. This sequence encodes CASSPIKTGEAFF.

This clonotype has at least ten counts. The CDR3 DNA sequence: TGTGCCAGCTCACTCCAGGGAACATCGGGGGACGAGCAGTACTTC. Its translation is CASSLQGTSGDEQYF. The rearrangement joins TRBV18 to TRBJ2-7, with a weak D call TRBD2 (6 bases). Germline V gene sequence: CDR1 KGHSH, CDR2 LQKENI. This CDR3 region has 15 residues. V was cut by 4 bases and J by 5 bases, with 18 bases left in between. Full variable domain (outside the CDR3, taken from reference TRBV18 and TRBJ2-7): NAGVMQNPRHLVRRRGQEARLRCSPMKGHSHVYWYRQLPEEGLKFMVYLQKENIIDESGMPKERFSAEFPKEGPSILRIQQVVRGDSAAYFCASSLQGTSGDEQYFGPGTRLTVT.

This chain's CDR3 is CASRLLGSKTQYF. DNA for the CDR3: TGTGCCAGCAGGCTTCTGGGGAGTAAAACCCAGTACTTC. V gene TRBV14 combines with J gene TRBJ2-5; D possibly corresponds to TRBD2 (5 bases). V gave up 6 bases and J gave up 8 bases, with 16 bases separating them. The CDR3 has 13 residues. Germline V gives CDR1 SGHDN, CDR2 FVKESK.

V gene TRBV29-1 combines with J gene TRBJ1-1, with D hard to call. This CDR3 contains 12 residues. The germline CDR1 and CDR2 sequences are SQVTM and ANQGSEA. The V gene lost 7 bases and the J gene lost 1 base, with 10 bases spanning the gap. CDR3: CSGGRQNTEAFF. For the CDR3, the DNA is TGCAGCGGTGGCAGACAGAACACTGAAGCTTTCTTT.

This clonotype showed up many times. This chain joins TRBV10-3 and TRBJ1-3; no definite D call. CDR1 is ENHRY, CDR2 SYGVKD, per germline. The CDR3 has 15 amino acids. V gave up 4 bases and J gave up 5 bases, with 15 bases separating them. The CDR3 bases are TGTGCCATCAGTGGGTCCGTGGACGGGCGAAACACCATATATTTT. Protein sequence: CAISGSVDGRNTIYF.

This clonotype was counted only a few times. The chain links TRBV20-1 to TRBJ1-1, with 7 nucleotides matching TRBD1. Losses at the gene ends were 3 bases for V and 3 bases for J; bases not matched to a gene: 10. CDR3 length equals 15 residues. The germline V gene encodes CDR1 DFQATT and CDR2 SNEGSKA (reference sequence). The CDR3 spells CSARGYTGEHTEAFF. The CDR3 DNA sequence: TGCAGTGCTAGGGGGTACACAGGGGAACACACTGAAGCTTTCTTT.

This clonotype occurred a few times. The J gene is TRBJ2-3, the V gene TRBV28; no firm D call. The CDR3 loop spans 14 amino acids. Germline values: CDR1 MDHEN, CDR2 SYDVKM. V lost 2 bases to trimming and J lost 8 bases, with 14 bases between them. For the CDR3, the DNA is TGTGCCAGCAGTTTAGGTCACGCCCTGGGTACGCAGTATTTT. Its translation: CASSLGHALGTQYF. The full variable domain, rest sourced from reference TRBV28 and TRBJ2-3, is DVKVTQSSRYLVKRTGEKVFLECVQDMDHENMFWYRQDPGLGLRLIYFSYDVKMKEKGDIPEGYSVSREKKERFSLILESASTNQTSMYLCASSLGHALGTQYFGPGTRLTVL.